This TCR beta chain was recovered during a study of T cells in Graves' hyperthyroidism and ophthalmopathy. Authors of the study amplified TCR beta CDR3 regions from RNA transcripts. In the first-round RT-PCR of the TCR CDR3, the HTBI primer set was used. One entry per CDR3 protein results from TCRdb running MiXCR on the multiplex PCR reads. The data show 530,000 or so distinct CDR3 sequences, around 45% seen once. This TCR was sampled from a woman younger than 35 with Graves' hyperthyroidism. The sample consisted of peripheral blood or thyroid tissue (not recorded which).

The CDR3 DNA follows: TGTGCCAGCAGCCCCAGCGACCGAAAGGGGTGGACTGAAGCTTTCTTT. The encoded protein is CASSPSDRKGWTEAFF. The genes are TRBV3-1 and TRBJ1-1; TRBD1 might be the D (5 bases). Germline lookup yields CDR1 LGHDT and CDR2 YNNKEL (reference sequence). The CDR3 covers 16 residues. The V end was cut by 4 bases, the J end by 5 bases, with 20 bases between.